The text below deals with one TCR beta chain. This sample is part of a study of blood T cell repertoires in COVID-19. Overall study context: There were acute and convalescent COVID-19 samples, and they came from the United States, Italy and Spain. PBMCs, B-cell-depleted T cells, or T cells were the source of the cDNA or gDNA that made up the material.

In the original processing: Reference gene primers were amplified, and this amplification served to estimate nucleated cell counts. Only in-frame clones appear in the TCRdb table, and some are missing; sequencing was by immunoSEQ multiplex PCR. V and J calls and clone size are given by that table; D and trimming were obtained from the DNA. The data contain some 22,000 clones, 86% of them singletons. The CDR3 is made up of 14 amino acids. Trimming left V 1 base short and J 3 bases short, with 10 bases between. CDR1 SGHVS and CDR2 FQNEAQ come from the germline V gene. The chain links TRBV7-8 to TRBJ2-7; D may be TRBD2 (6 bases). Sequenced sample: peripheral blood. The TCR sequence derives from a human donor with active COVID-19. The donor label of this sample is uncertain. The CDR3 nucleotides are TGTGCCAGCAGCTTAGTTCAGACTAGCTACGAGCAGTACTTC. This translates into CASSLVQTSYEQYF.